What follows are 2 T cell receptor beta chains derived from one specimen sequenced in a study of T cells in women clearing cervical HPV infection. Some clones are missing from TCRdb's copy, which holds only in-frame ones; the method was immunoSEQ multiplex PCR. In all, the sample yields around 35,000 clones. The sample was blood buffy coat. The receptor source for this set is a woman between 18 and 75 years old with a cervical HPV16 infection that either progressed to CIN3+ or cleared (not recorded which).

CDR3 DNA, as far as it was read: TGTGCCAGCGGGACAGGGGGTACCTACGAC. Translation gives CASGTGGTYD. The entire CDR3 protein is CASGTGGTYDYTF. The rearrangement links TRBV2 to TRBJ1-2; 11 bases agree with TRBD1. The CDR3 goes on 3 residues after the read ends, and that part is filled in from the germline J gene. CDR3 length: 13 residues. Germline CDR1 SNHLY, CDR2 FYNNEI. Full variable domain (rest looked up from reference TRBV2 and TRBJ1-2): EPEVTQTPSHQVTQMGQEVILRCVPISNHLYFYWYRQILGQKVEFLVSFYNNEISEKSEIFDDQFSVERPDGSNFTLKIRSTKLEDSAMYFCASGTGGTYDYTFGSGTRLTVV.

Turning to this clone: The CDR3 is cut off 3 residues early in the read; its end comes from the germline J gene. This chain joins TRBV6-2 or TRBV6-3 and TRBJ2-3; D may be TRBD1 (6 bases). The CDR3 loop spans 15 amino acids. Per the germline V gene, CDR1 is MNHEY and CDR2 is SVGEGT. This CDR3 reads CASSYTGRVRETQYF. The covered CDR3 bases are TGTGCCAGCAGTTATACAGGGCGGGTTCGAGAGACG.